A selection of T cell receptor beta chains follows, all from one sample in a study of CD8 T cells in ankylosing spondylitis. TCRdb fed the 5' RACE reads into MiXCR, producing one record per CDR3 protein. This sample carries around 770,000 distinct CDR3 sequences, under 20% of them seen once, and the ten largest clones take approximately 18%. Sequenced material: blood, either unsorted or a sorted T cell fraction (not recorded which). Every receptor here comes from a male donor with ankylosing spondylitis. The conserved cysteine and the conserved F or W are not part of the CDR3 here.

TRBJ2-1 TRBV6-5 ASSYSRDLTYNEQF
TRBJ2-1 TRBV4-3 ASSKLTSGYHNEQF
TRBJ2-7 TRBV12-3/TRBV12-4 ASRFAGGFYEQY
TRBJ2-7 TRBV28 ASSAPGTGNEQY
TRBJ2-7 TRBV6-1 ASSERGFYEQY
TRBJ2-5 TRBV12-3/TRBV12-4 ASTVGWGPDQETQY
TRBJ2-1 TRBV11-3 ASSARVVDRQF
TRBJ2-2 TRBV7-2 ASSLSGVQNTGELF
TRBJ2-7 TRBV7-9 ASSLPAAYEQY
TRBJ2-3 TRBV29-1 SGTLGTDTQY
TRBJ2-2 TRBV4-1 ASRWTSGNTGELF
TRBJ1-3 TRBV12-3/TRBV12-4 ASIPNRAASGNTIY
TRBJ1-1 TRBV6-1 ASSPGEENTEAF
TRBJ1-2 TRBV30 AWSVAGSYGYT
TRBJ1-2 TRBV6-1 ASSLSDRGAYGYT
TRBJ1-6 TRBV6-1 ASRRAGDNSPLH
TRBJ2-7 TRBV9 ASSVGQRSYEQY
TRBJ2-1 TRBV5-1 ASSSVVDEQF
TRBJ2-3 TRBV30 AWGGEGSTDTQY
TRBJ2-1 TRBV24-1 ATETGGAYNEQF
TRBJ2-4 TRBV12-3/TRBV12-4 ASSRGENIQY
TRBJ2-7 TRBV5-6 ASSLIQGEQY
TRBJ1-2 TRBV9 ASRPTQGGIYGYT
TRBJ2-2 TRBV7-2 ASSLPNWYRRGDTGELF
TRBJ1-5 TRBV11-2 ASSLTLGTNQPQH
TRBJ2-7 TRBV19 ASSIVPGSSYEQY
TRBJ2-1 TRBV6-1 ASWRRGGTYNEQF
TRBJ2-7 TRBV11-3 ASSLDGKYEQY
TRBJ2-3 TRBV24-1 ATSEGPTDTQY
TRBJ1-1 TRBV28 ASINGGPGNTEAF
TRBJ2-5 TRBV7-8 ASSSLAGKPQETQY
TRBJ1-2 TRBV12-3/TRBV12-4 ASSLPGQVYGYT
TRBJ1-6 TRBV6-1 ASRTRVLSNSPLH
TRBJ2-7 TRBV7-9 ASSLGVGLYEQY
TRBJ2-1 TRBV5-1 ASSSLAGGTSGQSSYNEQF
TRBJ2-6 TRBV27 ASSLSPTGSGANVLT
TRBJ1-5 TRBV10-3 AISDRSQPQH
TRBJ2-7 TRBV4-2 ASSQPGQGAYEQY
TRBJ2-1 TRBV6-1 ASGGLTVSYNEQF
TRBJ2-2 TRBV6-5 ASRLPVGELF
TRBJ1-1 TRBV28 ASSEARGRYTEAF
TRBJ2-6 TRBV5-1 ASSYRNPGANVLT
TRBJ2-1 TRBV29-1 SVDGPGDEQF